This T cell receptor (beta chain) stems from a study of shared clonotypes between healthy human individuals. Notes on this clone: Its antigen is unidentified.

Findings and limits, study-wide: Incompleteness in sorted-subset sequencing, despite large depth, was shown by rarefaction.

As defined, naive CD8 cells were CD45RO-negative and positively selected for CCR7, with terminally differentiated effector memory CD45RA+ cells excluded. TCRdb's copy holds only in-frame clones and misses some; the assay was immunoSEQ multiplex PCR. Seen here are millions of clones, about 94% observed once, and the top ten hold about 1.1%. Sequencing was carried out using naive CD8+ T cells sorted from blood. The receptor was derived from a man aged 18-30 years in good health.

CDR3 coding DNA: TGTGCCAGCAGCTTAGCGGAGGATTGGCTGTTTTTT. It yields the protein CASSLAEDWLFF. This rearrangement joins TRBV7-9 to TRBJ2-2; possibly TRBD2 for D (5 bases). CDR3 length equals 12 residues. With 0 bases removed from V and 13 bases from J, the gap between germline ends came to 9 bases. Germline CDR1 reads SEHNR; CDR2 reads FQNEAQ (reference sequence).